The 5 T cell receptor beta chains presented below share a single source sample, sequenced in a study of blood T cells in healthy people across ages. Using a J-beta primer mix together with a sample-barcoded 5' primer, a second PCR was run for about 6 to 12 cycles. TCRdb passed the 5' RACE reads through MiXCR, listing each CDR3 protein once. Of 650,000 to 1,000,000 distinct CDR3 sequences listed, 30% to 45% are singletons. The sequencing sample was made of blood. These receptors all stem from a man aged 18 to 30 in good health.

This clonotype was detected ten times or more. This chain uses TRBV7-2 with TRBJ2-3; TRBD2 matches 10 bases. The length of the CDR3 is 15 residues. The germline V gene has CDR1 SGHTA and CDR2 FQGNSA. V shed 1 base and J 9 bases; nucleotides not matched to a gene: 7. CDR3 residues: CASSLESGGAATQYF. The DNA of the CDR3 is TGTGCCAGCAGCTTAGAAAGCGGGGGGGCCGCGACGCAGTATTTT.

This sequence joins TRBV7-2 and TRBJ2-7; perhaps TRBD1 as D (6 bases). V was cut by 4 bases and J by 0 bases, with 10 bases left in between. Germline V gene sequence: CDR1 SGHTA, CDR2 FQGNSA. The CDR3 runs to 14 residues. The CDR3 spells CASSSGDRSYEQYF. Written as DNA, the CDR3 is TGTGCCAGCAGCTCAGGGGACCGCTCCTACGAGCAGTACTTC.

In regard to this clonotype: Possible read error: a much larger clone is one base away. V gene TRBV6-1 combines with J gene TRBJ2-1; TRBD2 matches 13 bases. From germline, CDR1 is MNHNS and CDR2 SASEGT. There are 18 residues in the CDR3. CDR3 residues: CTSHPGLAGRSTYNEQFF. DNA for the CDR3: TGTACCAGCCATCCGGGACTAGCGGGGCGTAGCACCTACAATGAGCAGTTCTTC.

There are a few counts of this clonotype. J is TRBJ2-3 and V is TRBV5-1; 7 bases map to TRBD2. V lost 5 bases, J lost 4 bases, and 7 bases stayed unmatched. This CDR3 has 14 amino acids. The V gene's germline CDR1 is SGHRS and CDR2 YFSETQ. CDR3 sequence reads: CASSVFRGADTQYF. CDR3 in DNA: TGCGCCAGCAGTGTATTTCGGGGGGCAGATACGCAGTATTTT.

Only a few counts were recorded for this clonotype. The rearrangement uses TRBV12-3 or TRBV12-4 and TRBJ2-5; possibly TRBD2 for D (6 bases). The CDR3 is 14 residues long. Trimming removed 5 bases at V and 4 bases at J, with 14 bases between. The CDR3 region has the DNA TGTGCCAGCAGTCCCCCGGGGACTGGAGAGACCCAGTACTTC. Translation: CASSPPGTGETQYF.